Listed below are T cell receptor beta chains from one sample, sequenced in a study of vaccination and CD4 T cells after COVID-19. TCRdb re-analysed the PCR reads in MiXCR, keeping a single row per CDR3 protein. The sample contains 15,000 to 20,000 distinct CDR3 sequences, roughly three fifths of which appear only once. These receptors lack a known antigen. Material: CD4+ T cells from blood, cultured in vitro. The receptors here all came from a human donor who had recovered from COVID-19. CDR3s include the opening cysteine and the closing phenylalanine or tryptophan. The order of the fields is J gene, V gene, D gene, clone size, CDR3 DNA, CDR3 protein. A D gene is named only where the DNA matches it firmly. Clone size, where shown, is once, few, many, or a class for clones that have expanded.

TRBJ2-1 TRBV7-2 - few TGTGCCAGCAGCCAAACGGACCCTTTTCCGTTCTTC CASSQTDPFPFF
TRBJ2-5 TRBV5-1 - - TGCGCCAGCAGCTTGGGCGGATCGACAGCTAGTCAAGAGACCCAGTACTTC CASSLGGSTASQETQYF
TRBJ1-1 TRBV21-1 - - TGTGCCAGCAGCAAAGGGGGTTACCCGAACACTGAAGCTTTCTTT CASSKGGYPNTEAFF
TRBJ1-2 TRBV20-1 - - TGCAGTGCTAGAGGGGACGGCCACTTTTATGGCTACACCTTC CSARGDGHFYGYTF
TRBJ1-1 TRBV23-1 - - TGCGCCAGCAGTCTACTGAACACTGAAGCTTTCTTT CASSLLNTEAFF
TRBJ2-6 TRBV20-1 - once TGCAGTGCTAGAAAGGCCAGCTCTGGGGCCAACGTCCTGACTTTC CSARKASSGANVLTF
TRBJ1-2 TRBV12-3/TRBV12-4 TRBD1 - TGTGCCAGCAGTTTGGGGACAGAGGTCGATGGCTACACCTTC CASSLGTEVDGYTF
TRBJ1-1 TRBV20-1 - once TGCAGTGCTAGAGGGGGGTCCGGCACTGAAGCTTTCTTT CSARGGSGTEAFF
TRBJ2-5 TRBV6-2/TRBV6-3 - - TGTGCCAGCAGTTACGAACAGTATGCGACCCAGTACTTC CASSYEQYATQYF
TRBJ2-2 TRBV2 TRBD2 - TGTGCCAGCAGTGAAACCCGTGGGGGGGACACCGGGGAGCTGTTTTTT CASSETRGGDTGELFF
TRBJ1-2 TRBV30 - - TGTGCCTGGAGTGTATTGGCAGGCTATGGCTACACCTTC CAWSVLAGYGYTF
TRBJ1-5 TRBV18 - - TGTGCCAGCTCACTAGGGGACCCTTCGGGCAATCAGCCCCAGCATTTT CASSLGDPSGNQPQHF
TRBJ2-3 TRBV9 - - TGTGCCAGCAGCGTAGCCCCACGTAGCACAGATACGCAGTATTTT CASSVAPRSTDTQYF
TRBJ1-2 TRBV20-1 TRBD1 - TGCAGTGCTAGATTATACAGGGGGCAATATGGCTACACCTTC CSARLYRGQYGYTF
TRBJ1-5 TRBV2 - - TGTGCCAGCTCCCCACGGGGTTATAGCAATCAGCCCCAGCATTTT CASSPRGYSNQPQHF
TRBJ2-1 TRBV20-1 - few TGCAGTGCTAGAATTGGGTCTACTTCCAATGAGCAGTTCTTC CSARIGSTSNEQFF
TRBJ1-5 TRBV5-1 - - TGCGCCAGCAGCTTGACCGGGGGAGGGCAGCCCCAGCATTTT CASSLTGGGQPQHF
TRBJ1-1 TRBV5-1 TRBD1 - TGCGCCAGCAGCTTAAGGACAGGGAACACTGAAGCTTTCTTT CASSLRTGNTEAFF
TRBJ1-5 TRBV20-1 - - TGCAGTGCCCCGGAAGGCGGGGGCCTAAGACAGCCCCAGCATTTT CSAPEGGGLRQPQHF
TRBJ2-2 TRBV7-2 TRBD1 - TGTGCCAGCAGCCGCCAACAGGGGCCCGGGGAGCTGTTTTTT CASSRQQGPGELFF
TRBJ2-5 TRBV2 - - TGTGCCAGCAGTGTACCCCAAGGAGGCGCGGAGACCCAGTACTTC CASSVPQGGAETQYF
TRBJ2-2 TRBV27 - few TGTGCCAGCAGTCGTCGACTAGAAACCGGGGAGCTGTTTTTT CASSRRLETGELFF
TRBJ2-5 TRBV19 - - TGTGCCAGTAGCACCGGGACACTTCAGGGGACCCAGTACTTC CASSTGTLQGTQYF
TRBJ2-1 TRBV10-3 TRBD2 - TGTGCCATCAGCCTGGATACTAGCGGGATCAATGAGCAGTTCTTC CAISLDTSGINEQFF
TRBJ2-7 TRBV18 - - TGTGCCAGCTCACCGAGCAATAAAGAGCAGTACTTC CASSPSNKEQYF
TRBJ1-2 TRBV20-1 - few TGCAGTGCTAAACCCTTGACGGGTACTAACTATGGCTACACCTTC CSAKPLTGTNYGYTF
TRBJ1-2 TRBV18 - - TGTGCCAGCTCACCCGAGGGGAGGATATGGATCTTC CASSPEGRIWIF
TRBJ2-1 TRBV11-2 - - TGTGCCAGCAGCTTAGAGGCAGGTGAGCAGTTCTTC CASSLEAGEQFF
TRBJ2-1 TRBV28 TRBD2 - TGTGCCAGCAGTTTAGTATTTGCACTAGCGTCTTACAATGAGCAGTTCTTC CASSLVFALASYNEQFF
TRBJ1-2 TRBV12-3/TRBV12-4 - few TGTGCCAGCAGTTTCCGCCAGGGGAGAGGGGGCTACACCTTC CASSFRQGRGGYTF